What follows are 21 T cell receptor beta chains derived from one specimen sequenced in a study of shared clonotypes between healthy human individuals. The method was immunoSEQ multiplex PCR; TCRdb's version includes in-frame clones alone and lacks a portion of them. The sample lists millions of clones; 85% to 95% were seen once. What was sequenced was naive CD4+ T cells sorted from blood. Specified subset: CD45RA+ positively selected. The receptor set was obtained from a man aged 18 to 30 in good health.

V gene TRBV6-6 combines with J gene TRBJ1-4; tentatively, D is TRBD1 (5 bases). This CDR3 contains 14 residues. The germline CDR1 and CDR2 sequences are MNHNY and SVGAGI (reference sequence). V was shortened by 4 bases and J by 5 bases, with 11 bases between the two germline ends. CDR3 sequence: CASSSRWGNEKLFF. The CDR3 bases are TGTGCCAGCAGTTCCAGGTGGGGGAATGAAAAACTGTTTTTT.

Concerning this clone: The sample carries other DNA sequences with the same CDR3. The CDR3 DNA sequence: TGTGCCATCAGTGAGGGGCAGGGGCAAGAGACCCAGTACTTC. Translation gives CAISEGQGQETQYF. V and J are TRBV10-3 and TRBJ2-5, with a weak D call TRBD1 (6 bases). Trimming pared 2 bases from V and 2 bases from J, leaving 9 bases between. The CDR3 loop spans 14 amino acids. Germline CDR1 reads ENHRY; CDR2 reads SYGVKD.

This chain joins TRBV7-2 and TRBJ2-7, with a possible D match to TRBD2 (6 bases). Trimming cost V 6 bases and J 0 bases, with 12 bases left between them. Per germline, CDR1 SGHTA and CDR2 FQGNSA. The CDR3 spans 14 residues. CDR3 coding DNA: TGTGCCAGCAGTGCGGGACCGAGCTCCTACGAGCAGTACTTC. Amino acid sequence: CASSAGPSSYEQYF.

The rearrangement joins TRBV5-1 to TRBJ2-3, with D possibly TRBD2 on 5 matching bases. The CDR3 spans 14 residues. Germline values: CDR1 SGHRS, CDR2 YFSETQ. Between the trimmed V and J ends, which lost 9 bases and 2 bases, there was a span of 16 bases. Here the CDR3 reads CATRRGDDTDTQYF. The CDR3, as DNA: TGCGCCACCCGCCGGGGAGACGACACAGATACGCAGTATTTT.

The CDR3 here is CAWRKVGTYNEQFF. Written as DNA, the CDR3 is TGTGCCTGGAGAAAAGTGGGAACCTACAATGAGCAGTTCTTC. V and J are TRBV30 and TRBJ2-1; D remains ambiguous. The CDR3 has 14 residues. CDR1 and CDR2 (germline): GTSNPN, SVGIG (reference sequence). The V gene lost 3 bases and the J gene lost 2 bases, with 11 bases spanning the gap.

Only one count was recorded for this clone. The CDR3 here is CASSPQGGYGYTF. CDR3 nucleotides: TGCGCCAGCAGCCCTCAGGGCGGCTATGGCTACACCTTC. This rearrangement joins TRBV5-1 to TRBJ1-2, with a tentative D call TRBD1 (5 bases). V was clipped by 4 bases and J by 4 bases, with 11 bases between them. This CDR3 is built from 13 residues. CDR1 SGHRS and CDR2 YFSETQ come from the germline V gene.

This chain connects TRBV9 to TRBJ2-7; TRBD2 aligns across 7 bases. CDR1 and CDR2 from the germline V gene are SGDLS and YYNGEE. The CDR3 has 15 amino acids. Trimming at V came to 6 bases and at J to 0 bases, leaving 9 bases not matched to a gene. In nucleotides, the CDR3 is TGTGCCAGCACCCCCATGGGGAGGGCCTCCTACGAGCAGTACTTC. It yields the protein CASTPMGRASYEQYF.

The rearrangement joins TRBV2 to TRBJ2-1; 11 nucleotides match TRBD1. The germline gives CDR1 SNHLY, CDR2 FYNNEI. The CDR3 consists of 15 residues. V was pared by 6 bases and J by 7 bases, with 8 bases of the junction left unmatched. CDR3 sequence reads: CASRPPGQGENEQFF. The CDR3 DNA is TGTGCCAGCAGACCCCCGGGACAGGGGGAGAATGAGCAGTTCTTC.

Here the CDR3 reads CASSLTSQSQPQHF. The CDR3 nucleotides read TGTGCCAGCAGCTTAACGTCACAGAGTCAGCCCCAGCATTTT. This rearrangement joins TRBV7-9 to TRBJ1-5, with D unresolved. This CDR3 has 14 residues. Germline V gene sequence: CDR1 SEHNR, CDR2 FQNEAQ (reference sequence). The V end was cut by 2 bases, the J end by 6 bases, with 11 bases between.

V usage is TRBV5-1 and J usage is TRBJ1-2; possible D gene TRBD1, 6 bases. The CDR3 spans 12 residues. V was shortened by 8 bases and J by 4 bases, with 12 bases between the two germline ends. Looked up from germline, CDR1 is SGHRS and CDR2 is YFSETQ. CDR3 loop: CASHTGSYGYTF. The CDR3 DNA reads TGCGCCAGTCACACAGGGAGCTATGGCTACACCTTC.

The sample holds one count of this clone. J is TRBJ2-7 and V is TRBV18; 10 bases are a match to TRBD1. The junction had 7 bases not matched to a gene; V was cut back by 4 bases and J by 4 bases. The CDR3 sequence is 15 residues long. The germline V gene has CDR1 KGHSH and CDR2 LQKENI. Here the CDR3 reads CASSLGTGDVYEQYF. The CDR3 region has the DNA TGTGCCAGCTCACTAGGGACAGGGGATGTGTACGAGCAGTACTTC.

V is TRBV6-6 and J is TRBJ1-2; D remains unclear. The CDR3 loop spans 13 amino acids. Germline CDR1 MNHNY, CDR2 SVGAGI (reference sequence). Trimming pared 2 bases from V and 8 bases from J, leaving 12 bases between. CDR3 loop: CASSYRPREGYTF. The CDR3 DNA reads TGTGCCAGCAGTTACCGGCCTAGAGAGGGCTACACCTTC.

Worth noting for this clone: A much larger clone lies a single base off, so this may be a read error. V gene TRBV28 combines with J gene TRBJ2-7, with D possibly being TRBD1 (5 bases). Germline V gene lookup returns CDR1 MDHEN and CDR2 SYDVKM. There are 14 residues in the CDR3. The V gene lost 8 bases and the J gene lost 2 bases, with 16 bases spanning the gap. The CDR3 loop reads CASYTGQSPYEQYF. The CDR3 DNA is TGTGCCAGCTATACAGGCCAGAGCCCCTACGAGCAGTACTTC.

Concerning this clone itself: The sample has other DNA sequences that encode this CDR3 too. The rearrangement links TRBV10-3 to TRBJ1-1, with D possibly being TRBD1 (5 bases). This CDR3 has 14 residues. CDR1 is ENHRY, CDR2 SYGVKD, per germline. With 2 bases removed from V and 1 base from J, the gap between germline ends came to 8 bases. Written as DNA, the CDR3 is TGTGCCATCAGTGAGCCGGGACGGAACACTGAAGCTTTCTTT. Translated, it gives CAISEPGRNTEAFF.

Written as DNA, the CDR3 is TGCGCCAGCAGTGAGGGGCCGAGGAATGAGCAGTTCTTC. It encodes CASSEGPRNEQFF. The rearrangement links TRBV10-2 to TRBJ2-1, with D unresolved. This CDR3 is built from 13 residues. The germline V and J ends were trimmed by 2 bases and 7 bases, with 9 bases remaining between them. Germline values: CDR1 WSHSY, CDR2 SAAADI.

The CDR3 loop reads CAISDGPGNAEAFF. The DNA for the CDR3 is TGTGCCATCAGTGATGGTCCCGGGAATGCTGAAGCTTTCTTT. J is TRBJ1-1 and V is TRBV10-3; D gene ambiguous. The CDR3 contains 14 residues. Trimming took 3 bases from V and 6 from J, leaving 14 bases between them. Looked up from germline, CDR1 is ENHRY and CDR2 is SYGVKD.

CDR3 bases: TGTGCCAGCAGTCTGGGGAGTTCGGCTTTCTTT. Amino acids: CASSLGSSAFF. The genes are TRBV2 and TRBJ1-1; D is unclear. Germline V gives CDR1 SNHLY, CDR2 FYNNEI. The CDR3 spans 11 residues. The V end lost 5 bases, the J end lost 11 bases, and 12 bases lay between the germline ends.

The chain joins TRBV30 to TRBJ1-4; D gene uncertain. Germline V CDR1 and CDR2: GTSNPN, SVGIG (reference sequence). V was pared by 4 bases and J by 5 bases, with 17 bases between. This CDR3 region has 15 residues. The CDR3 DNA reads as TGTGCCTGGACGGGGAGTGCGGGAGTAAATGAAAAACTGTTTTTT. It yields the protein CAWTGSAGVNEKLFF. The variable domain in full, completed from reference TRBV30 and TRBJ1-4, reads SQTIHQWPATLVQPVGSPLSLECTVEGTSNPNLYWYRQAAGRGLQLLFYSVGIGQISSEVPQNLSASRPQDRQFILSSKKLLLSDSGFYLCAWTGSAGVNEKLFFGSGTQLSVL.

V usage is TRBV6-1 and J usage is TRBJ2-4, with D perhaps TRBD2 (6 bases). V lost 2 bases, J lost 3 bases, and 14 bases lay in between. CDR1 MNHNS and CDR2 SASEGT come from the germline V gene. CDR3 length equals 16 residues. The DNA for the CDR3 is TGTGCCAGCAGTGAATTGGCGACTAGTAACAAAAACATTCAGTACTTC. It encodes CASSELATSNKNIQYF.

This clone was counted once. V and J are TRBV7-8 and TRBJ2-7; 9 bases align to TRBD1. Per germline, CDR1 SGHVS and CDR2 FQNEAQ. This CDR3 has 14 residues. The ends lost 1 base at V and 2 bases at J; junction bases unmatched: 0. This CDR3 is CASSLGTGAYEQYF. Written as DNA, the CDR3 is TGTGCCAGCAGCTTAGGGACAGGGGCCTACGAGCAGTACTTC. Drawing the rest from reference TRBV7-8 and TRBJ2-7, the complete variable domain is GAGVSQSPRYKVAKRGQDVALRCDPISGHVSLFWYQQALGQGPEFLTYFQNEAQLDKSGLPSDRFFAERPEGSVSTLKIQRTQQEDSAVYLCASSLGTGAYEQYFGPGTRLTVT.

This clone was detected only once. The V call is TRBV6-5, the J call TRBJ1-5; D is possibly TRBD1 (6 bases). Trimming took 4 bases from V and 7 from J, leaving 11 bases between them. CDR1 and CDR2 (germline): MNHEY, SVGAGI. The CDR3 runs to 13 residues. The CDR3 DNA reads as TGTGCCAGCAGTTCGCAGGGGCTCCAGCCCCAGCATTTT. Its translation: CASSSQGLQPQHF.